This TCR beta chain originates from a study of Graves' ophthalmopathy and Graves' hyperthyroidism. Study outcomes and limitations: Most thyroid clonotypes expanded beyond 0.001 frequency were also found in blood. The model's ophthalmopathy progression predictions had approximately 71% sensitivity and 72.22% specificity.

Other autoimmune diseases, uncontrolled infections, pregnancy or lactation ruled patients out of participation. Reliance was placed on clinical symptoms, serum thyroxine, TRAb, thyroid ultrasound and orbital computed tomography for diagnosis. Concerning this clonotype: Antigen unknown.

Amplification of TCR beta CDR3 regions used RNA transcripts. The first round was an RT-PCR with HTBI primers, and the second round was a multiplex PCR. TCRdb re-analysed the multiplex PCR reads in MiXCR, keeping a single row per CDR3 protein. The sample contains around 1,000,000 distinct CDR3 sequences, 36% of which appear only once. The source material was peripheral blood or thyroid tissue (not recorded which). The source is an adult man with Graves' hyperthyroidism.

CDR3 sequence (DNA): TGTGCCAGTAGCAACAACCAGGGGGGAAGAGGCTACACCTTC. Its protein product is CASSNNQGGRGYTF. V is TRBV19 and J is TRBJ1-2; TRBD1 matches 7 bases. CDR1 LNHDA and CDR2 SQIVND come from the germline V gene (reference sequence). With V trimmed by 6 bases and J by 8 bases, 12 bases remained unmatched. This CDR3 is 14 amino acids long.